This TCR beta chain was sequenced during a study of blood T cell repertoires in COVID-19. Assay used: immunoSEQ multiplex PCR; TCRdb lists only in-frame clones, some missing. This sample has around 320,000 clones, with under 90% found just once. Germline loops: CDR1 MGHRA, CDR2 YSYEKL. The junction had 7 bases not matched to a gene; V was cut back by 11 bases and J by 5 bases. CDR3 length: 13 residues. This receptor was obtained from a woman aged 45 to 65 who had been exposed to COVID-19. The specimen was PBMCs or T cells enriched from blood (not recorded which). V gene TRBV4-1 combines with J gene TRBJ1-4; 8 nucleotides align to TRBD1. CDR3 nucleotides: TGCGCCGGAAGGACAGGGTGGAATGAAAAACTGTTTTTT. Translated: CAGRTGWNEKLFF.